This T cell receptor (beta chain) appears in the sequencing data of a study of vaccination effects on CD4 cells after COVID-19. General observations from the study: Substantial clonal contraction characterized both infection- and vaccine-induced clones late after vaccination.

Researchers isolated CD4+ T cells once 9 to 11 days of culture had elapsed. Produced via immunoSEQ multiplex PCR; TCRdb's table is partial and in-frame only. The sample has under 40,000 clones, roughly 87% seen once; the top ten hold about 2.8%. The J segment lost 3 bases and the V segment lost 4 bases, leaving 6 bases of the junction unmatched. The CDR3 runs 16 residues. CDR1 and CDR2 (germline): SGHRS, YFSETQ. Of note for this clone: The target antigen is unknown.

This clonotype was sampled from a human donor who received a COVID-19 vaccine. The sample was CD4+ T cells from PBMCs cultured without peptide, taken before COVID-19 vaccination. This chain joins TRBV5-1 and TRBJ2-1, with TRBD2 matching 11 bases. CDR3 coding DNA: TGCGCCAGCAGCCAAAAGGGACTAGCGGACTACAATGAGCAGTTCTTC. Amino acid sequence: CASSQKGLADYNEQFF.